The entry that follows covers one T cell receptor beta chain sequence. What it binds is not known. Germline V gene sequence: CDR1 MNHNS, CDR2 SASEGT. This CDR3 has 11 amino acids. This entry comes from a study of T cells expressing NK-cell markers. The overall study: Cells sorted as CD3+CD56+NKG2C+, CD3+CD56+NKG2C- and CD3+CD56-NKG2C+ T cells supplied the TCR beta repertoires. One of eight sequenced donors was HCMV-seronegative; the other seven were seropositive. Whole-study results and caveats: Of the CD8+ T cells in five or six donors, roughly 1.0-7.0% belonged to dominant NKG2C+ clonotypes.

Beta-chain TCR cDNA was generated via 5'RACE template switching with UMIs. With the 5' RACE reads reprocessed, TCRdb shows one record per CDR3 protein and no DNA. The sample data list a few hundred thousand distinct CDR3 sequences. The receptor comes from a woman in her fifties or sixties in good health. The rearrangement joins TRBV6-1 to TRBJ1-1. The sample consisted of blood T cells: a sorted CD56 or NKG2C T cell subset, CD4+ or CD8+ T cells, or bulk PBMC T cells (not recorded which). The CDR3 sequence is CASTTSGPAFF.